The rows below give T cell receptor beta chains drawn from one sample of a study of OX40 agonist ivuxolimab in advanced cancers. This table comes from immunoSEQ multiplex PCR, and its TCRdb copy is limited to in-frame clones, with some not included. The sample holds approximately 74,000 clones, 85% seen once. The material was CD4+ or CD8+ T cells sorted from blood, obtained in a trial of the OX40 agonist ivuxolimab. The receptor set was obtained from an adult with an advanced solid tumor such as melanoma, head and neck, liver or kidney cancer. Both conserved end residues are part of each CDR3. D genes are given only for firm matches. Clone size appears in some rows only: once, few, many, or a class for an expanded clone.

d_gene: -; len: 15; j_gene: TRBJ2-7; v_gene: TRBV7-3; abundance: -; CDR3nt: TGTGCCAGCAGCCCCGCCGCCAGCGGTTACTACGAGCAGTACTTC; CDR3aa: CASSPAASGYYEQYF
d_gene: -; len: 15; j_gene: TRBJ1-2; v_gene: TRBV5-6; abundance: -; CDR3nt: TGTGCCAGCAGGCCCCTACCCCGGAGGGACTATGGCTACACCTTC; CDR3aa: CASRPLPRRDYGYTF
d_gene: TRBD1; len: 14; j_gene: TRBJ1-2; v_gene: TRBV6-6; abundance: once; CDR3nt: TGTGCCAGCAGCCCTGGACAGGTGATGTATGGCTACACCTTC; CDR3aa: CASSPGQVMYGYTF
d_gene: TRBD1; len: 13; j_gene: TRBJ2-7; v_gene: TRBV18; abundance: -; CDR3nt: TGTGCCAGCTCACCCTCGATACAGGGGGAGCAGTACTTC; CDR3aa: CASSPSIQGEQYF
d_gene: TRBD1; len: 13; j_gene: TRBJ2-7; v_gene: TRBV11-3; abundance: -; CDR3nt: TGTGCCAGCAGCTTTAGAGGGGGCGACGAGCAGTACTTC; CDR3aa: CASSFRGGDEQYF
d_gene: TRBD1; len: 15; j_gene: TRBJ1-1; v_gene: TRBV6-1; abundance: -; CDR3nt: TGTGCCACCCGACAGGGGGCAATTTTGAAAACTGAAGCTTTCTTT; CDR3aa: CATRQGAILKTEAFF
d_gene: TRBD2; len: 17; j_gene: TRBJ2-2; v_gene: TRBV15; abundance: -; CDR3nt: TGTGCCACCTATGGACTAGCGGGAGGCCTGGGGACCGGGGAGCTGTTTTTT; CDR3aa: CATYGLAGGLGTGELFF
d_gene: -; len: 14; j_gene: TRBJ2-2; v_gene: TRBV19; abundance: -; CDR3nt: TGTGCCAGTAGTTCGTCCAGGGTAACCGGGGAGCTGTTTTTT; CDR3aa: CASSSSRVTGELFF
d_gene: TRBD2; len: 17; j_gene: TRBJ2-3; v_gene: TRBV5-1; abundance: -; CDR3nt: TGCGCCAGCAGCCCGCGCGGACTAGCGGGGCACACAGATACGCAGTATTTT; CDR3aa: CASSPRGLAGHTDTQYF
d_gene: -; len: 14; j_gene: TRBJ2-2; v_gene: TRBV10-1; abundance: -; CDR3nt: TGCGCAACCGCCCCGGCCCCGAACACCGGGGAGCTGTTTTTT; CDR3aa: CATAPAPNTGELFF
d_gene: TRBD1; len: 14; j_gene: TRBJ2-3; v_gene: TRBV6-1; abundance: -; CDR3nt: TGTGCCAGCAGTGAAGCGGGACAGACAGATACGCAGTATTTT; CDR3aa: CASSEAGQTDTQYF
d_gene: -; len: 12; j_gene: TRBJ1-1; v_gene: TRBV27; abundance: -; CDR3nt: TGTGCCAGCAGTTTCAGGGGAGCTGAAGCTTTCTTT; CDR3aa: CASSFRGAEAFF
d_gene: -; len: 16; j_gene: TRBJ1-4; v_gene: TRBV7-8; abundance: -; CDR3nt: TGTGCCAGCAGCGCCTCATTACAGGGCGCGGATAAAAAACTGTTTTTT; CDR3aa: CASSASLQGADKKLFF
d_gene: -; len: 13; j_gene: TRBJ2-5; v_gene: TRBV15; abundance: -; CDR3nt: TGTGCCACCATCCGGGCTCTCAAAGAGACCCAGTACTTC; CDR3aa: CATIRALKETQYF
d_gene: TRBD1; len: 11; j_gene: TRBJ2-1; v_gene: TRBV29-1; abundance: -; CDR3nt: TGCAGCGTGGACAGAGGACAGGGGTCGTTCTTC; CDR3aa: CSVDRGQGSFF
d_gene: -; len: 11; j_gene: TRBJ1-1; v_gene: TRBV7-9; abundance: -; CDR3nt: TGTGCCGGGGCAGGTTTGACTGAAGCTTTCTTT; CDR3aa: CAGAGLTEAFF
d_gene: -; len: 14; j_gene: TRBJ1-1; v_gene: TRBV13; abundance: -; CDR3nt: TGTGCCAGCAGCTTAAAGGCACAGTTCCGTGAAGCTTTCTTT; CDR3aa: CASSLKAQFREAFF
d_gene: -; len: 17; j_gene: TRBJ2-7; v_gene: TRBV5-1; abundance: once; CDR3nt: TGCGCCAGCAGCTTGTCGTCGGGGGCAGCGAGGGCCTACGAGCAGTACTTC; CDR3aa: CASSLSSGAARAYEQYF
d_gene: -; len: 14; j_gene: TRBJ2-7; v_gene: TRBV28; abundance: -; CDR3nt: TGTGCCAGCAGTACAGGAGGGGGCATATACGAGCAGTACTTC; CDR3aa: CASSTGGGIYEQYF
d_gene: -; len: 15; j_gene: TRBJ1-2; v_gene: TRBV7-9; abundance: -; CDR3nt: TGTGCCAGCAGCTTTGACAGTGGAACTAACTATGGCTACACCTTC; CDR3aa: CASSFDSGTNYGYTF
d_gene: -; len: 14; j_gene: TRBJ1-1; v_gene: TRBV29-1; abundance: -; CDR3nt: TGCAGCGTTGACTTCGACGGGGTTGGGACTGAAGCTTTCTTT; CDR3aa: CSVDFDGVGTEAFF
d_gene: TRBD2; len: 19; j_gene: TRBJ2-1; v_gene: TRBV23-1; abundance: -; CDR3nt: TGCGCCAGCAGTCAAGTCCCGGGACTAGCGGGCCGCTCCTACAATGAGCAGTTCTTC; CDR3aa: CASSQVPGLAGRSYNEQFF